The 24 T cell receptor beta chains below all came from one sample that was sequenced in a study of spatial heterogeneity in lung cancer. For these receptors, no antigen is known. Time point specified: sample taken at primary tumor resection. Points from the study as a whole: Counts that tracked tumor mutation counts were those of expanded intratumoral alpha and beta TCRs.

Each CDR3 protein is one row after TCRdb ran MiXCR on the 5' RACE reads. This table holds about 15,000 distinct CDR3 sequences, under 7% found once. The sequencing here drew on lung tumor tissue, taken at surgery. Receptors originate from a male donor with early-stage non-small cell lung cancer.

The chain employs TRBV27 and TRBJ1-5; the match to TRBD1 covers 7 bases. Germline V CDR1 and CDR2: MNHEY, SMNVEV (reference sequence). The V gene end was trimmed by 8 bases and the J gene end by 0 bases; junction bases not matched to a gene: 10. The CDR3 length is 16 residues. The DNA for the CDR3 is TGTGCCAGCGGGCGGGGACAGAGCAATAGCAATCAGCCCCAGCATTTT. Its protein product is CASGRGQSNSNQPQHF.

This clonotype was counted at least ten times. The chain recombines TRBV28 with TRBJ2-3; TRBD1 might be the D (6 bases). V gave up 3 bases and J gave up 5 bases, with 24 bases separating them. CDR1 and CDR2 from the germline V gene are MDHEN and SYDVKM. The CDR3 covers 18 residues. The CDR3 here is CASSLSGQIVVPEDTQYF. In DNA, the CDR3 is TGTGCCAGCAGTTTGAGCGGACAGATAGTGGTCCCGGAAGATACGCAGTATTTT.

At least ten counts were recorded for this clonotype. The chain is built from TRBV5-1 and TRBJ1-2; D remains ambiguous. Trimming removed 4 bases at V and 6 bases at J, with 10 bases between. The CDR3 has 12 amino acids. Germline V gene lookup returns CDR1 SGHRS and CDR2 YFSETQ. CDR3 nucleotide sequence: TGCGCCAGCAGCAGGACGGCTGATGGCTACACCTTC. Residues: CASSRTADGYTF.

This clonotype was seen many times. The CDR3 loop is CATLGMLNSYEQYF. CDR3 nucleotide sequence: TGTGCCACCCTTGGGATGTTAAACTCCTACGAGCAGTACTTC. The chain employs TRBV28 and TRBJ2-7; D ambiguous. The CDR3 is 14 residues long. Per the germline V gene, CDR1 is MDHEN and CDR2 is SYDVKM. V shed 10 bases and J shed 0 bases, with 16 bases lying between them.

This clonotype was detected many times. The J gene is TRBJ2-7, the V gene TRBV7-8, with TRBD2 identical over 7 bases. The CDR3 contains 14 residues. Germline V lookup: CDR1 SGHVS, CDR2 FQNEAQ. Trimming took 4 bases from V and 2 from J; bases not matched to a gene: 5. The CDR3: CASSWTRVPYEQYF. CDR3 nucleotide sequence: TGTGCCAGCAGCTGGACTAGGGTCCCCTACGAGCAGTACTTC. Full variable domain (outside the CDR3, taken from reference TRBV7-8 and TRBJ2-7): GAGVSQSPRYKVAKRGQDVALRCDPISGHVSLFWYQQALGQGPEFLTYFQNEAQLDKSGLPSDRFFAERPEGSVSTLKIQRTQQEDSAVYLCASSWTRVPYEQYFGPGTRLTVT.

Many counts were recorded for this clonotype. The CDR3 is CASGAAARNYGYTF. In DNA form, the CDR3 reads TGTGCCAGCGGAGCGGCGGCCAGAAACTATGGCTACACCTTC. This chain uses TRBV12-3 or TRBV12-4 with TRBJ1-2, with unresolved D. V shed 8 bases and J shed 2 bases, with 15 bases lying between them. There are 14 residues in the CDR3.

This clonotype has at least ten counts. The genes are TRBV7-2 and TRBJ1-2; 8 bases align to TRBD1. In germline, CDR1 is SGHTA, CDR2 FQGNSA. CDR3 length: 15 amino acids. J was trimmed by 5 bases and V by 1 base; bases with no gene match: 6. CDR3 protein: CASSLGGQAKYGYTF. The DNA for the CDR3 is TGTGCCAGCAGCTTAGGGGGACAGGCCAAATATGGCTACACCTTC.

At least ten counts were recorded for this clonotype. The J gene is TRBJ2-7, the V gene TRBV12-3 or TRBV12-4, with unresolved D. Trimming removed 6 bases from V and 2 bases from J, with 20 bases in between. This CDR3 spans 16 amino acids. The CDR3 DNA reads TGTGCCAGCAGGCCGAGTCAGGCCGGCGCCACCTACGAGCAGTACTTC. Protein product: CASRPSQAGATYEQYF.

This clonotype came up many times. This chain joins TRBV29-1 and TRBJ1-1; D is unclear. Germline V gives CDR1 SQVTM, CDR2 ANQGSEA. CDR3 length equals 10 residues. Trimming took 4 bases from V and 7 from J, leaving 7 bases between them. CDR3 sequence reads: CSVGMVEAFF. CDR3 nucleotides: TGCAGCGTTGGGATGGTTGAAGCTTTCTTT.

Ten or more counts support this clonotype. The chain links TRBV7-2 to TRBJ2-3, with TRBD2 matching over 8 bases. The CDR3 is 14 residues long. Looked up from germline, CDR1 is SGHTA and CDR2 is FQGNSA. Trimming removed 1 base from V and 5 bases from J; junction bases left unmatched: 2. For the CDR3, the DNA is TGTGCCAGCAGCTTAGTTCGGGGGGGAGATACGCAGTATTTT. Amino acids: CASSLVRGGDTQYF.

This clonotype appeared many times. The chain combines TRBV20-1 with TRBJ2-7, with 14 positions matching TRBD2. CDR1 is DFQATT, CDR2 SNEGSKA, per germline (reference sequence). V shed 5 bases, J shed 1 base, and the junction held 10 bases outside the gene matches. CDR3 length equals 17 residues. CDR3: CSARGGRLAGGSYEQYF. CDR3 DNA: TGCAGTGCTCGCGGGGGGCGACTAGCGGGAGGGTCCTACGAGCAGTACTTC.

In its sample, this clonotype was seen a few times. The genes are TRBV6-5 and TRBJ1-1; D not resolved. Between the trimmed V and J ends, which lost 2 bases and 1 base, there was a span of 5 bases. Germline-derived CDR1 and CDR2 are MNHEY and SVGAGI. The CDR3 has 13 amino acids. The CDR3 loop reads CASSYKKNTEAFF. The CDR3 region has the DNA TGTGCCAGCAGTTACAAGAAGAACACTGAAGCTTTCTTT.

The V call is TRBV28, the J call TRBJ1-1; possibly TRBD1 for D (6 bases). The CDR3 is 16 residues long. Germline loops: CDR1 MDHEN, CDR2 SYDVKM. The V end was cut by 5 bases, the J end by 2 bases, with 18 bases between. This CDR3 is CASSRIRGRGNTEAFF. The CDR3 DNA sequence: TGTGCCAGCAGTAGAATCAGGGGTCGGGGTAACACTGAAGCTTTCTTT.

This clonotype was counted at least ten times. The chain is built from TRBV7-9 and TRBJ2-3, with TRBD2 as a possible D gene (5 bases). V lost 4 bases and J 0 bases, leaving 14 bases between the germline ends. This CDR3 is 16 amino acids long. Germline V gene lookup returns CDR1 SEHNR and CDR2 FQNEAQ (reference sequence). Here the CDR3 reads CASSWGSAPSTDTQYF. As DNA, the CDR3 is TGTGCCAGCAGCTGGGGTAGCGCGCCTAGCACAGATACGCAGTATTTT.

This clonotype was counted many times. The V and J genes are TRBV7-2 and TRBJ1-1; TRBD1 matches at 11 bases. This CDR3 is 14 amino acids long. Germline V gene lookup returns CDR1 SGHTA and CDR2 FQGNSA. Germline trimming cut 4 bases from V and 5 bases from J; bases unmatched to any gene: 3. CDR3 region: CASSWGQGVTEAFF. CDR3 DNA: TGTGCCAGCAGCTGGGGACAGGGGGTGACTGAAGCTTTCTTT. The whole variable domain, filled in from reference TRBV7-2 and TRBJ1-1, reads GAGVSQSPSNKVTEKGKDVELRCDPISGHTALYWYRQSLGQGLEFLIYFQGNSAPDKSGLPSDRFSAERTGGSVSTLTIQRTQQEDSAVYLCASSWGQGVTEAFFGQGTRLTVV.

The CDR3 region has the DNA TGTGCCAGCAGTCAACTGATCAAAGAAGCTTTCTTT. Translation gives CASSQLIKEAFF. The chain couples TRBV28 to TRBJ1-1, with D hard to call. Germline loops: CDR1 MDHEN, CDR2 SYDVKM. Between the trimmed V and J ends, which lost 5 bases and 8 bases, there was a span of 12 bases. The CDR3 spans 12 residues.

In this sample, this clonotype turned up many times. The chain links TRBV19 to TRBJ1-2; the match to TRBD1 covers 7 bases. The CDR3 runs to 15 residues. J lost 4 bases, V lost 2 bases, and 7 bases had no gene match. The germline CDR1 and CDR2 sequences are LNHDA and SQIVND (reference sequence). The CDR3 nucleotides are TGTGCCAGTAGTATAATTTGGAGGACAGGCTATGGCTACACCTTC. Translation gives CASSIIWRTGYGYTF.

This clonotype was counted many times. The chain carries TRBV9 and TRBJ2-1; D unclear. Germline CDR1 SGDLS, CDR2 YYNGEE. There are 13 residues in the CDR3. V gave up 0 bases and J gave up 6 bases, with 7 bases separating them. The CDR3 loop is CASSVVAANEQFF. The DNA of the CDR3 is TGTGCCAGCAGCGTAGTTGCGGCCAATGAGCAGTTCTTC.

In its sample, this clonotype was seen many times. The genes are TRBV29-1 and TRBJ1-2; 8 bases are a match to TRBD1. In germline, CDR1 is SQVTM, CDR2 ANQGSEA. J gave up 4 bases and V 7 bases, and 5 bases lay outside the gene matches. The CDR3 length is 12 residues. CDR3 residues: CSAGQGRYGYTF. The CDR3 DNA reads TGCAGCGCCGGACAGGGACGCTATGGCTACACCTTC.

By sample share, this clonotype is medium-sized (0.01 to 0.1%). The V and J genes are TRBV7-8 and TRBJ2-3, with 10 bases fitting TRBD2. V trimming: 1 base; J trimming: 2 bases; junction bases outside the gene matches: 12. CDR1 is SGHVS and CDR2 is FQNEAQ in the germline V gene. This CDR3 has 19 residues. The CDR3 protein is CASSLVGTSVGGHTDTQYF. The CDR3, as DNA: TGTGCCAGCAGCTTAGTGGGGACTAGCGTGGGGGGTCACACAGATACGCAGTATTTT.

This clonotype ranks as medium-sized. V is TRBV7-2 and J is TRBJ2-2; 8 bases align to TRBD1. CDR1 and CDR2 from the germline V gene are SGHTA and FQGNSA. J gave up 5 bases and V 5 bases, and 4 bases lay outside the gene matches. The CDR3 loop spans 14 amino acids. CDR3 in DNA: TGTGCCAGCAGCCCCCGACAGGGGACCGGGGAGCTGTTTTTT. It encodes CASSPRQGTGELFF.

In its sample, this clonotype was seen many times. The CDR3 reads CASSPALGNTEAFF. Here the CDR3 DNA reads TGCGCCAGCAGCCCGGCTCTAGGGAACACTGAAGCTTTCTTT. The chain recombines TRBV5-1 with TRBJ1-1; D is uncertain. The CDR3 extends over 14 amino acids. The germline gives CDR1 SGHRS, CDR2 YFSETQ. Trimming took 4 bases from V and 1 from J, leaving 11 bases between them. Together with reference TRBV5-1 and TRBJ1-1, the CDR3 gives the full variable domain: KAGVTQTPRYLIKTRGQQVTLSCSPISGHRSVSWYQQTPGQGLQFLFEYFSETQRNKGNFPGRFSGRQFSNSRSEMNVSTLELGDSALYLCASSPALGNTEAFFGQGTRLTVV.

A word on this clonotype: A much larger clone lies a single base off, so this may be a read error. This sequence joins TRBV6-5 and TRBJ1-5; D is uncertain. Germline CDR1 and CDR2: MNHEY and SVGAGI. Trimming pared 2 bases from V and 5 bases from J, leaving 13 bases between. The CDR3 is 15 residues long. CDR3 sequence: CASSYTAWTDQPQHF. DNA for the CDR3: TGTGCCAGCAGTTACACGGCATGGACGGATCAGCCCCAGCATTTT.

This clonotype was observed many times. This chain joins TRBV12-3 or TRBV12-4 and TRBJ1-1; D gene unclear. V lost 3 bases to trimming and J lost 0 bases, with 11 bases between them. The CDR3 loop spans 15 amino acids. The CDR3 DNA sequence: TGTGCCAGCAGTTTCCAGGAGTCGATGAACACTGAAGCTTTCTTT. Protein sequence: CASSFQESMNTEAFF.